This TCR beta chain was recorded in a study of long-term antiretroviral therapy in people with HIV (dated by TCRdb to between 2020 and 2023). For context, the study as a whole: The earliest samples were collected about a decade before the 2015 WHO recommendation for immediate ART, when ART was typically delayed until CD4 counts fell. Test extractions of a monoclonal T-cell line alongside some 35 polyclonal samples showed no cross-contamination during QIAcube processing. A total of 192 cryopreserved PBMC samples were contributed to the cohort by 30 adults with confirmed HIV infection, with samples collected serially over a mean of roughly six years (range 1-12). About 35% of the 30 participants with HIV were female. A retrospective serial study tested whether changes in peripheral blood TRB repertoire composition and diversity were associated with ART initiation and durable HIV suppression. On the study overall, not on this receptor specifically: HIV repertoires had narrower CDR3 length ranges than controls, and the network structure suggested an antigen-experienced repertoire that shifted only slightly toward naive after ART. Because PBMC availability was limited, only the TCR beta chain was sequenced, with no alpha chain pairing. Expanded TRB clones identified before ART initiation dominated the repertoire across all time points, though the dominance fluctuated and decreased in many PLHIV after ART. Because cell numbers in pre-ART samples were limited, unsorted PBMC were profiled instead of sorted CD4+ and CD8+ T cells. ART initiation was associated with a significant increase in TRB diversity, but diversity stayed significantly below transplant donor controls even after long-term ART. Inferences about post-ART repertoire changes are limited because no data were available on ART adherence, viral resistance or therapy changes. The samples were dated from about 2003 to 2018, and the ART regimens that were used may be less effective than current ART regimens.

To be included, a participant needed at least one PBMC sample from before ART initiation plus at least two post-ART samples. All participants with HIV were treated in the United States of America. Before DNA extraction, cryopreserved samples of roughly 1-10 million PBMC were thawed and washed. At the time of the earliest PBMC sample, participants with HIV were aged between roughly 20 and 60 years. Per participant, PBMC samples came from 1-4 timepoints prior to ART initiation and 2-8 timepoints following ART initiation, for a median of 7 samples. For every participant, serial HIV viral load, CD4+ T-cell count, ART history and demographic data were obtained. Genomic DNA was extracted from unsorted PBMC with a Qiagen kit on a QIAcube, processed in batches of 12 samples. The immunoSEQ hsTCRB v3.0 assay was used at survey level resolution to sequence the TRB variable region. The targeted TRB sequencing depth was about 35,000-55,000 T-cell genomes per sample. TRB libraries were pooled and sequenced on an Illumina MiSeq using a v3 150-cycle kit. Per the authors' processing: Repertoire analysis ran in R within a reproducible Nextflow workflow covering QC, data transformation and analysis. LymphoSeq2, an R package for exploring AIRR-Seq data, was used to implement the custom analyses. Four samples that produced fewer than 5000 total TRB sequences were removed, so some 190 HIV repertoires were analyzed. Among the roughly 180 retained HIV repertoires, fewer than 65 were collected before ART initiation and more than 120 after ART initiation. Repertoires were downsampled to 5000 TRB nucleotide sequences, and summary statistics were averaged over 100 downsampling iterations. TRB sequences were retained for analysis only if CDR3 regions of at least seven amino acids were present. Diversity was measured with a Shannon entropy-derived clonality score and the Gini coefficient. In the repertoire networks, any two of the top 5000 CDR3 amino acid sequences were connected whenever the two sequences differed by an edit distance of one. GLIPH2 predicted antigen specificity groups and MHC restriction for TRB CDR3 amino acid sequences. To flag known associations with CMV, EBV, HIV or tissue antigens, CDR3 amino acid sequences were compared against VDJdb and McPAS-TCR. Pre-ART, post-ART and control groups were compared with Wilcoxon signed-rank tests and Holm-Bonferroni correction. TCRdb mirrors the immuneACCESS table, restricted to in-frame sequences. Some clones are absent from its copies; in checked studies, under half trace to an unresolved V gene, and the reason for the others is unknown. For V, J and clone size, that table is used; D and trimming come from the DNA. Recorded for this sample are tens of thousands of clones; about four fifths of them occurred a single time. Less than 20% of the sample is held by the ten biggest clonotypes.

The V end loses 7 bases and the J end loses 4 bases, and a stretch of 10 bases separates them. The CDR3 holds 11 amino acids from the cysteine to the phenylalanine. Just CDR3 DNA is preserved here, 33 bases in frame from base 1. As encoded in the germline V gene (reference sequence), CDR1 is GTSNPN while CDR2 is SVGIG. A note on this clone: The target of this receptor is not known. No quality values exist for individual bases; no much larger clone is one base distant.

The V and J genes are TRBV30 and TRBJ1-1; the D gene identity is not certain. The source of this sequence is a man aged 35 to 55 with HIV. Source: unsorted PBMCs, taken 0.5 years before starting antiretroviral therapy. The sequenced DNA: TGTGCCTACTCCCGGGGCACTGAAGCTTTCTTT. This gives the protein CAYSRGTEAFF.